Listed below are T cell receptor beta chains from one sample, sequenced in a study of CD8+CD57+ T cells in acquired aplastic anemia. TCRdb passed the reads through MiXCR, listing each CDR3 protein once. Of 75,000 to 90,000 distinct CDR3 sequences in the sample, approximately 45% are singletons; the top ten hold 66%. The sample was sorted CD4+, CD8+, or CD8+CD57+ T cells (not recorded which) from PBMCs. The receptors originated from a human donor in good health, serving as a control. The CDR3 runs from the conserved cysteine through the conserved F or W.

>TRBV9|TRBJ2-5
CASSVVSGGLQETQYF
>TRBV25-1|TRBJ2-3
CASSRISGSADTQYF
>TRBV7-9|TRBJ1-5
CASSFSSQPQHF
>TRBV19|TRBJ2-2
CASRLGTGAASNTGELFF
>TRBV27|TRBJ2-7
CATGVGQDYEQYF
>TRBV4-2|TRBJ2-7
CASSQIGNEQYF
>TRBV10-3|TRBJ2-7
CAISERGQGFYEQYF
>TRBV25-1|TRBJ2-3
CASSLAPRGSGGGDTQYF
>TRBV7-6|TRBJ2-7
CASSLYLSYEQYF
>TRBV11-2|TRBJ1-2
CASSPSLRGEKDYGYTF
>TRBV10-2|TRBJ1-1
CASSEGGGEAFF
>TRBV15|TRBJ1-1
CALGTGGLNTEAFF
>TRBV24-1|TRBJ2-7
CATSDRGKPNEQYF
>TRBV19|TRBJ2-5
CASSITAQQPQYF
>TRBV29-1|TRBJ2-1
CSVKSYNEQFF
>TRBV7-2|TRBJ2-7
CASSATGGAGEQYF
>TRBV10-2|TRBJ2-3
CASSEGSPDTQYF
>TRBV5-1|TRBJ2-3
CASSGAGGIDTQYF
>TRBV15|TRBJ1-1
CATSMPIVGTEAFF
>TRBV6-1|TRBJ1-2
CASSEGTGRLDGYTF
>TRBV5-1|TRBJ2-5
CASSLAVDRGEETQYF
>TRBV11-3|TRBJ1-5
CASSLGSAPQHF
>TRBV25-1|TRBJ2-3
CAGSALAGAFTSTDTQYF
>TRBV5-1|TRBJ2-3
CASSHGLAGATDTQYF
>TRBV27|TRBJ1-2
CASSLSVAYGYTF
>TRBV6-1|TRBJ2-2
CAGSGTGDTGELFF
>TRBV7-9|TRBJ2-7
CASSSPTTYEQYF
>TRBV29-1|TRBJ2-5
CSVETDRGVQETQYF
>TRBV29-1|TRBJ1-2
CSVAGTGLANYGYTF
>TRBV11-2|TRBJ2-7
CASTFGGGQYF
>TRBV7-2|TRBJ1-3
CASTSNSGNTIYF
>TRBV15|TRBJ2-2
CATSLNTGELFF
>TRBV19|TRBJ2-7
CASSPGQNYEQYF
>TRBV10-2|TRBJ1-5
CATGQGLGPQHF
>TRBV11-3|TRBJ2-2
CASSFVLTGELFF
>TRBV12-3/TRBV12-4|TRBJ1-5
CASSWTGNQLQHF
>TRBV5-4|TRBJ1-2
CASSSREGYTF
>TRBV20-1|TRBJ2-7
CSSGDGAEQYF
>TRBV3-1|TRBJ2-7
CASSRLALPSWQYF
>TRBV7-2|TRBJ1-2
CASSVDGYGYTF
>TRBV19|TRBJ2-7
CASSMVETGGEQYF
>TRBV15|TRBJ1-1
CATLSGGALTEAFF
>TRBV25-1|TRBJ2-3
CASSPQGDRGFDTQYF
>TRBV29-1|TRBJ2-1
CSVEAVVSEQLF
>TRBV20-1|TRBJ2-7
CSAGGTPEQYF
>TRBV7-2|TRBJ2-5
CASSLLGHQETQYF